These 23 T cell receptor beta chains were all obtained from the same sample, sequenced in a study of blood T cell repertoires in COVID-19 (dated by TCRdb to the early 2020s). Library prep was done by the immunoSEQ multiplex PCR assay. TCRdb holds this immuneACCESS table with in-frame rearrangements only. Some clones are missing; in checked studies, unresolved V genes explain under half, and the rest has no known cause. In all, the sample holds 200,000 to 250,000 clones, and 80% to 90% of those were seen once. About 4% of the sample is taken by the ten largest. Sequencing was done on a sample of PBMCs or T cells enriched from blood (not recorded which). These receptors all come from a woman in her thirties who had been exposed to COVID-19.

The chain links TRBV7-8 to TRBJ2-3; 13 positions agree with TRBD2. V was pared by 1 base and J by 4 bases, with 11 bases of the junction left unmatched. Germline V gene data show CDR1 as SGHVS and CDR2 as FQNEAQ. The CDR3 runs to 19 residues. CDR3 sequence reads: CASSLVRLAGGGFADTQYF. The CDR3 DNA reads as TGTGCCAGCAGCTTAGTGCGACTAGCGGGGGGTGGTTTTGCAGATACGCAGTATTTT. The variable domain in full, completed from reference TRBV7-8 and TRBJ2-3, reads GAGVSQSPRYKVAKRGQDVALRCDPISGHVSLFWYQQALGQGPEFLTYFQNEAQLDKSGLPSDRFFAERPEGSVSTLKIQRTQQEDSAVYLCASSLVRLAGGGFADTQYFGPGTRLTVL.

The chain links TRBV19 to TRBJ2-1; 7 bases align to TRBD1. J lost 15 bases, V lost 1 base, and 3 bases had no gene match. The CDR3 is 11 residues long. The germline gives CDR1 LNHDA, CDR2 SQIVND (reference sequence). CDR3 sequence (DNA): TGTGCCAGTAGTATAGGACAGGGCATGTTCTTC. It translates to CASSIGQGMFF.

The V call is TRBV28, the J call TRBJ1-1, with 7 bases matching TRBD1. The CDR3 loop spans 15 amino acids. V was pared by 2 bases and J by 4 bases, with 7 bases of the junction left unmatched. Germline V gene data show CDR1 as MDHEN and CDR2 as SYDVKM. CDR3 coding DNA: TGTGCCAGCAGTTTACTAGGGCAGGGGGGCACTGAAGCTTTCTTT. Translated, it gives CASSLLGQGGTEAFF. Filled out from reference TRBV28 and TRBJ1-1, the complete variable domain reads DVKVTQSSRYLVKRTGEKVFLECVQDMDHENMFWYRQDPGLGLRLIYFSYDVKMKEKGDIPEGYSVSREKKERFSLILESASTNQTSMYLCASSLLGQGGTEAFFGQGTRLTVV.

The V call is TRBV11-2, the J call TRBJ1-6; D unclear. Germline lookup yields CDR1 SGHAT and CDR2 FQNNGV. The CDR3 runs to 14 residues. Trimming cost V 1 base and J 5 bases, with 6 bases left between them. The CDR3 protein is CASSLAVNNSPLHF. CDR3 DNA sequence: TGTGCCAGCAGCTTAGCGGTGAATAATTCACCCCTCCACTTT.

The CDR3 loop is CATSDHRDRDTEAFF. CDR3 DNA sequence: TGTGCCACCAGTGATCACCGGGACAGGGACACTGAAGCTTTCTTT. The chain couples TRBV24-1 to TRBJ1-1; TRBD1 matches at 9 bases. This CDR3 has 15 amino acids. The V and J ends lost 3 bases and 3 bases, in that order; junction bases with no gene match: 4. Germline CDR1 and CDR2: KGHDR and SFDVKD.

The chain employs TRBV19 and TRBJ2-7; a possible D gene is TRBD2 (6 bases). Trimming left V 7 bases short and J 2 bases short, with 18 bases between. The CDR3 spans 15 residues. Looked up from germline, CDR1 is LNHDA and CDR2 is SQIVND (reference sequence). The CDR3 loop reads CASTQGLLGPYEQYF. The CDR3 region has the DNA TGTGCCAGTACCCAGGGACTTCTGGGCCCCTACGAGCAGTACTTC.

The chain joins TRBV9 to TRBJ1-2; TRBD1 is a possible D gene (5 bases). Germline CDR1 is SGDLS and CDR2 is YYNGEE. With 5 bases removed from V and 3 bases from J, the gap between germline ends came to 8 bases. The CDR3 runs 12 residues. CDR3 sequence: CASRGLDYGYTF. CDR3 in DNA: TGTGCCAGCAGGGGACTGGACTATGGCTACACCTTC.

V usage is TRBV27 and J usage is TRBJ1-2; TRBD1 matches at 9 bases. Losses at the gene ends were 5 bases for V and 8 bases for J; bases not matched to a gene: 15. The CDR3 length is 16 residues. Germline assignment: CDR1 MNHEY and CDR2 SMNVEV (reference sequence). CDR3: CASSTTSGQGGGGYTF. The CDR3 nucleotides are TGTGCCAGCAGTACAACATCGGGACAGGGCGGTGGAGGCTACACCTTC.

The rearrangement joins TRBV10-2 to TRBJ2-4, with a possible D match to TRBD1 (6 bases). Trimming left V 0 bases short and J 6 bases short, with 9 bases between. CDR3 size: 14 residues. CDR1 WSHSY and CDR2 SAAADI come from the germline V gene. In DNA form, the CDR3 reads TGCGCCAGCAGTGAGTCGAAAGGGGGAAACATTCAGTACTTC. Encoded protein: CASSESKGGNIQYF.

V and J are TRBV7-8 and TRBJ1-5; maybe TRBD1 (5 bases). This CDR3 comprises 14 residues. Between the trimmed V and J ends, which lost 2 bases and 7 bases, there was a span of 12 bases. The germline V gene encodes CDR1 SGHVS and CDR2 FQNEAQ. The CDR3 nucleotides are TGTGCCAGCAGCTTATTGCCGGGGGGGCAGCCCCAGCATTTT. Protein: CASSLLPGGQPQHF.

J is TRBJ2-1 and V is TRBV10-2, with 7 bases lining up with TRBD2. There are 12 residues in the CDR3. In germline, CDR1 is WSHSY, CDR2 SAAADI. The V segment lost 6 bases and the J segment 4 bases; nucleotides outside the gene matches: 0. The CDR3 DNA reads TGCGCCAGCAGCGGGGGGTACAATGAGCAGTTCTTC. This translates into CASSGGYNEQFF.

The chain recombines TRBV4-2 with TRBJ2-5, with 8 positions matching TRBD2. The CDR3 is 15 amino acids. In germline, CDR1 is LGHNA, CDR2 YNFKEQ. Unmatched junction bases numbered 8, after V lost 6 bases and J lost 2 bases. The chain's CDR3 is CASRTSAGGQETQYF. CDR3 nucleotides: TGTGCCAGCAGAACATCGGCGGGGGGTCAAGAGACCCAGTACTTC.

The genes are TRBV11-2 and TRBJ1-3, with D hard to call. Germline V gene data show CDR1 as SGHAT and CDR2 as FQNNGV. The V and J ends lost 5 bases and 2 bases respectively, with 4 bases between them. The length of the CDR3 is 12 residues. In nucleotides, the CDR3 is TGTGCCAGCAGCCCAACTGGAAACACCATATATTTT. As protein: CASSPTGNTIYF.

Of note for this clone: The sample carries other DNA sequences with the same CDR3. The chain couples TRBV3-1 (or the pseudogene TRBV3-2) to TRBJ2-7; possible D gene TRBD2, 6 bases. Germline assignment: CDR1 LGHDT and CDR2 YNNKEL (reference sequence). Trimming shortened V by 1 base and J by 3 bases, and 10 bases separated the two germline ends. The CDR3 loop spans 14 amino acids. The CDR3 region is CASSQAGSLYEQYF. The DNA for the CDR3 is TGTGCCAGCAGCCAAGCCGGGAGCCTCTACGAGCAGTACTTC.

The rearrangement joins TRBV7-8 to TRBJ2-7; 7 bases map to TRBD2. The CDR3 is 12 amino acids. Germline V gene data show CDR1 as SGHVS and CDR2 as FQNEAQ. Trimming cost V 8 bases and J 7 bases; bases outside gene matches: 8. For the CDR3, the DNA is TGTGCCAGCGGTCCCCCCGGGGGGGAGCAGTACTTC. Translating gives CASGPPGGEQYF.

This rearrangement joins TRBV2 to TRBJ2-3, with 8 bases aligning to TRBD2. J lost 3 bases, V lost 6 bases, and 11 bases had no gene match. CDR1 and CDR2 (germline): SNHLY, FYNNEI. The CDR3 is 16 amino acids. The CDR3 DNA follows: TGTGCCAGCAGCTTAAACTCCGGGACTAGGACAGATACGCAGTATTTT. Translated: CASSLNSGTRTDTQYF.

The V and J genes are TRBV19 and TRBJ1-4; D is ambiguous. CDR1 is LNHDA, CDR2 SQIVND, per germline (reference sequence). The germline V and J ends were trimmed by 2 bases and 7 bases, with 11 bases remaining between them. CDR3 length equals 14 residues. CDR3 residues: CASSISGAGEKLFF. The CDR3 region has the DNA TGTGCCAGTAGTATATCAGGTGCCGGTGAAAAACTGTTTTTT.

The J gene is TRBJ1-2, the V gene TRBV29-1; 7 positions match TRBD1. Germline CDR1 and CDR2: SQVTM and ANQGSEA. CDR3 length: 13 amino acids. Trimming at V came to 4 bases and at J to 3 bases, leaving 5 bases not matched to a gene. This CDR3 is CSVVTGRDYGYTF. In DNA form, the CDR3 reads TGCAGCGTTGTGACAGGGCGGGACTATGGCTACACCTTC.

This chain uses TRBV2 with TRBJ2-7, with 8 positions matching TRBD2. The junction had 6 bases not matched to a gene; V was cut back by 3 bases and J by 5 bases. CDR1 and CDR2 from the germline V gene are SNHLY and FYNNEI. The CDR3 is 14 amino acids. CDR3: CASSDYRGGNEQYF. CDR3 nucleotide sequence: TGTGCCAGCAGTGATTACCGGGGGGGGAACGAGCAGTACTTC.

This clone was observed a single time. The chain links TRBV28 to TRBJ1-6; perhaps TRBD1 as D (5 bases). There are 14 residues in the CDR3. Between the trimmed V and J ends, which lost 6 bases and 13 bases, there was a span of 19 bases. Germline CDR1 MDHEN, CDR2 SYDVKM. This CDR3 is CASRTGTYKSPLHF. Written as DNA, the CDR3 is TGTGCCAGCAGGACCGGGACTTATAAATCCCCCCTCCACTTT.

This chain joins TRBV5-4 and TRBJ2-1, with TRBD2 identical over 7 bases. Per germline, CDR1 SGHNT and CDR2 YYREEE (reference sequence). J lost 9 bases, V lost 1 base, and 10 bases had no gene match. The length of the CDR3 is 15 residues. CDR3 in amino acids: CASSLWGLSSGEQFF. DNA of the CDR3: TGTGCCAGCAGCTTGTGGGGACTATCCTCGGGTGAGCAGTTCTTC.

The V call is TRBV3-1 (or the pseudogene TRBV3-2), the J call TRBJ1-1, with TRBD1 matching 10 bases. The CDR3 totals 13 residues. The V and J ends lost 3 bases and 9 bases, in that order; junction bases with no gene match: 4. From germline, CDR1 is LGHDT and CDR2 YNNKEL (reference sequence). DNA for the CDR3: TGTGCCAGCAGCCAGGGGGACAGGGGTAAAGCTTTCTTT. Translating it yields CASSQGDRGKAFF.

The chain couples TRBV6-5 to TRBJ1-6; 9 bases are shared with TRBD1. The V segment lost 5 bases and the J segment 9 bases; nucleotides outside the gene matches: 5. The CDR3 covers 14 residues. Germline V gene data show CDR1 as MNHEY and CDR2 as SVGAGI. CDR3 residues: CASSPTGGISPLHF. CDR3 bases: TGTGCCAGCAGTCCGACAGGGGGGATTTCACCCCTCCACTTT.